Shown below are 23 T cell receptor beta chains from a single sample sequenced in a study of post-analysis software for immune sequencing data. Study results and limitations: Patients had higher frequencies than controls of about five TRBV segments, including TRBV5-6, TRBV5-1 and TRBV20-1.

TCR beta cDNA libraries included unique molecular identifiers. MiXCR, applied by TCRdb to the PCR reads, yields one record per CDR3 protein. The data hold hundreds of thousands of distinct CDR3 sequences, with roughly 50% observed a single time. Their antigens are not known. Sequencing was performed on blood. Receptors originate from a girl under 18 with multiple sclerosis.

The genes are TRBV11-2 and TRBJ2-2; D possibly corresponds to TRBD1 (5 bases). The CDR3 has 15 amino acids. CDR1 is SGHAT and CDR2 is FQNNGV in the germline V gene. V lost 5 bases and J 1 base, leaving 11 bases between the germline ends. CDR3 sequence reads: CASSPVTGNTGELFF. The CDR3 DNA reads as TGTGCCAGCAGCCCAGTTACAGGGAACACCGGGGAGCTGTTTTTT.

The CDR3 loop is CASTPTSSNEQFF. The CDR3 region has the DNA TGTGCCAGCACTCCGACTAGTTCCAATGAGCAGTTCTTC. The V gene is TRBV6-5, the J gene TRBJ2-7; D may be TRBD2 (6 bases). Gene TRBJ2-1 matches the end of the DNA better, so the J call may be wrong. This CDR3 contains 13 residues. Germline-derived CDR1 and CDR2 are MNHEY and SVGAGI.

The CDR3 loop is CASSLSGDRSSYEQYF. CDR3 coding DNA: TGTGCCAGCAGTTTAAGTGGGGACAGGAGCTCCTACGAGCAGTACTTC. This chain uses TRBV28 with TRBJ2-7; 8 positions agree with TRBD1. Germline V CDR1 and CDR2: MDHEN, SYDVKM. The CDR3 is 16 residues long. V was pared by 2 bases and J by 0 bases, with 6 bases of the junction left unmatched.

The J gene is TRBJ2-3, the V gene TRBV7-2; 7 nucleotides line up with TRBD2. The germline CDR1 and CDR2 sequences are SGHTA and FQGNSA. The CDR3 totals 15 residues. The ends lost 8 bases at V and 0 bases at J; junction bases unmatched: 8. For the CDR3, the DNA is TGTGCCAGCGGGGACTACAACCCTAGCACAGATACGCAGTATTTT. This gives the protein CASGDYNPSTDTQYF.

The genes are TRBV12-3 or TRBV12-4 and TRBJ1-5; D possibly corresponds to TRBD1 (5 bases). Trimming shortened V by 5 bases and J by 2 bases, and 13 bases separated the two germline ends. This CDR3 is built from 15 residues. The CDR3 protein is CASSLQGGGNQPQHF. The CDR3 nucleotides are TGTGCCAGCAGTCTCCAGGGAGGAGGCAATCAGCCCCAGCATTTT.

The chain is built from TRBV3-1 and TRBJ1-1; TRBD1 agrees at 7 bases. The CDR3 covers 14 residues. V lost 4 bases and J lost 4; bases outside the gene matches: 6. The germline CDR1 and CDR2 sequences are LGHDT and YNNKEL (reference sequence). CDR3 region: CASSRNRGSTEAFF. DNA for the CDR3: TGTGCCAGCAGCCGAAACAGGGGATCCACTGAAGCTTTCTTT. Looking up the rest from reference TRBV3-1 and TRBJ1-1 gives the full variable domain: DTAVSQTPKYLVTQMGNDKSIKCEQNLGHDTMYWYKQDSKKFLKIMFSYNNKELIINETVPNRFSPKSPDKAHLNLHINSLELGDSAVYFCASSRNRGSTEAFFGQGTRLTVV.

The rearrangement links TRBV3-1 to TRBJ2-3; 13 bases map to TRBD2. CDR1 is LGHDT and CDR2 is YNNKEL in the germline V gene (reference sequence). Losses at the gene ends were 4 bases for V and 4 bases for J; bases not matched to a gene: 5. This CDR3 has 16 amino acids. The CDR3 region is CASSLGLAGVPDTQYF. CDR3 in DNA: TGTGCCAGCAGCCTCGGACTAGCGGGAGTCCCAGATACGCAGTATTTT.

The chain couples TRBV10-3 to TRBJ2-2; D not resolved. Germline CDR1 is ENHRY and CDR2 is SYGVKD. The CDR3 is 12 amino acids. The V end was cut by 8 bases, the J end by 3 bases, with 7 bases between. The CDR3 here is CAIRVDTGELFF. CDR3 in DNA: TGTGCCATCCGGGTGGACACCGGGGAGCTGTTTTTT.

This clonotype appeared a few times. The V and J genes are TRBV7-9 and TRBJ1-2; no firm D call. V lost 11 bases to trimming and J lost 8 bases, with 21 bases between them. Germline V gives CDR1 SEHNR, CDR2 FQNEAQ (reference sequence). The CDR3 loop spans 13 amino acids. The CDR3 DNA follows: TGTGCCGTCTCTTCGGGAGATGCGTGGGGCTACACCTTC. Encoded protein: CAVSSGDAWGYTF.

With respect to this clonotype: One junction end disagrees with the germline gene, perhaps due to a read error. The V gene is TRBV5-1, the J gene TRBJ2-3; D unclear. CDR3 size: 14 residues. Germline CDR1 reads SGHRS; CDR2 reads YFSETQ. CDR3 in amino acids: CASSLSSSTDTQYF. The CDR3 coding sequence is TGTGCCAGCAGCTTAAGTAGCAGCACAGATACGCAGTATTTT.

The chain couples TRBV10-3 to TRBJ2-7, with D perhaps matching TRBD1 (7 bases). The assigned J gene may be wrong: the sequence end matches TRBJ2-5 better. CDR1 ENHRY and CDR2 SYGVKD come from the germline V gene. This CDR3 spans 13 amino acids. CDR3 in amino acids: CAISEQGGETQYF. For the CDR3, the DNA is TGTGCCATCAGTGAGCAGGGGGGAGAGACCCAGTACTTC.

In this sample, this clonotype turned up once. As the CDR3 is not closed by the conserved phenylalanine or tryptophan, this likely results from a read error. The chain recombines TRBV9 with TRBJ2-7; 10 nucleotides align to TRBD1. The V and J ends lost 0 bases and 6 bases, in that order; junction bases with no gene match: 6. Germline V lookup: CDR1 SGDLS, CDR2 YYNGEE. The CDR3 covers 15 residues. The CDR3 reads CASSVEGQGSLEQYS. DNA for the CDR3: TGTGCCAGCAGCGTAGAGGGACAGGGGTCTCTCGAGCAGTACTCC.

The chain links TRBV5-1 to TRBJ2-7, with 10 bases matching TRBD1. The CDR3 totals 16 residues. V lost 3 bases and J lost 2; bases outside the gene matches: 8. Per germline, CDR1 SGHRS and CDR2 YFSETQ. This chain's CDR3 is CASSSHPGTGAYEQYF. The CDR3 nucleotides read TGCGCCAGCAGCTCTCATCCCGGGACAGGGGCCTACGAGCAGTACTTC.

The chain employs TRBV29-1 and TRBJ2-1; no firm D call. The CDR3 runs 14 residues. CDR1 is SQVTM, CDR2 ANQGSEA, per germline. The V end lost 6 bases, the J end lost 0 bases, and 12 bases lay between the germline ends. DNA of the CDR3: TGCAGCGTGCGCTCGATATACTCCTACAATGAGCAGTTCTTC. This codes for CSVRSIYSYNEQFF.

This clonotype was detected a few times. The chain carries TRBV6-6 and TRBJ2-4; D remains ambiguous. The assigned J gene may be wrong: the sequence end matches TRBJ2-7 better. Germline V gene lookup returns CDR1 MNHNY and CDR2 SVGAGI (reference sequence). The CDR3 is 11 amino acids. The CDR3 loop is CASSYRNEQYF. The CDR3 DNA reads TGTGCCAGCAGTTACAGAAACGAGCAGTACTTC.

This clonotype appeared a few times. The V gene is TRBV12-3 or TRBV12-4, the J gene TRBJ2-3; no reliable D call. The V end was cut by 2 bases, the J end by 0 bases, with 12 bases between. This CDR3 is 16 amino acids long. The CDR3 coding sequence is TGTGCCAGCAGTTTAAAGGGTCCGCTTAGCACAGATACGCAGTATTTT. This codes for CASSLKGPLSTDTQYF.

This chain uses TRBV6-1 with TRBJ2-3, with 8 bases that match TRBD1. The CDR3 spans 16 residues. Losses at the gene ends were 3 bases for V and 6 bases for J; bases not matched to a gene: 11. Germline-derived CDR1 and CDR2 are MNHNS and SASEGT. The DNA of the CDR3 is TGTGCCAGCAGTGATCCAACAGGGGGTAACATTGATACGCAGTATTTT. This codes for CASSDPTGGNIDTQYF.

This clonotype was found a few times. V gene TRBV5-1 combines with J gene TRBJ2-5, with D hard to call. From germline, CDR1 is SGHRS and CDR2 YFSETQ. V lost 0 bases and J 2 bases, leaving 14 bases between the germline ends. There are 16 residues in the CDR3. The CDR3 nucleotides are TGCGCCAGCAGCTTGGTGGTAGGGATGGCACAAGAGACCCAGTACTTC. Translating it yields CASSLVVGMAQETQYF.

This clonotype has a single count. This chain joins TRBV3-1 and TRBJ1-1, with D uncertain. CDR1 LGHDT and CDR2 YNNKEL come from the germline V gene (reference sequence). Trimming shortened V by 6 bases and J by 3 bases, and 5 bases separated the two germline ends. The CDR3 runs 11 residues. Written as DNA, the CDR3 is TGTGCCAGCAGGAGGGACACTGAAGCTTTCTTT. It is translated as CASRRDTEAFF.

This CDR3 reads CSAQQGLNQPQHF. In nucleotides, the CDR3 is TGCAGTGCCCAACAGGGGCTCAATCAGCCCCAGCATTTT. The chain recombines TRBV20-1 with TRBJ1-5; 7 bases are a match to TRBD1. There are 13 residues in the CDR3. J gave up 3 bases and V 6 bases, and 5 bases lay outside the gene matches. In germline, CDR1 is DFQATT, CDR2 SNEGSKA (reference sequence).

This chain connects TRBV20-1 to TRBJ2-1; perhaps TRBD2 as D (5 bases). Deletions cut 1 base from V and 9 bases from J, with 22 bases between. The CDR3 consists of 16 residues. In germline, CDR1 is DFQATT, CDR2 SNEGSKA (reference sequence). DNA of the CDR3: TGCAGTGCTAGAGCAGGTTTGGAGGCCCACTGGGGTGAGCAGTTCTTC. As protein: CSARAGLEAHWGEQFF.

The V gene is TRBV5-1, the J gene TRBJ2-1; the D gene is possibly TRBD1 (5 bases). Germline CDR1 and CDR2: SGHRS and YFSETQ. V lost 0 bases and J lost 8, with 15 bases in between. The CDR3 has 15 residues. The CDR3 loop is CASSLGMTEGDEQFF. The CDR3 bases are TGCGCCAGCAGCTTGGGCATGACAGAAGGAGATGAGCAGTTCTTC.

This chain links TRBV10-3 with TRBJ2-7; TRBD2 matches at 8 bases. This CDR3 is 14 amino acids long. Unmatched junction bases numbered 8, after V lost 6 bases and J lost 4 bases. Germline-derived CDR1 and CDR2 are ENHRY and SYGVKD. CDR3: CAISRGGNRYEQYF. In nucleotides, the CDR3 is TGTGCCATCAGCCGGGGGGGGAATCGGTACGAGCAGTACTTC.